This TCR beta chain appears in the sequencing data of a study of blood T cell repertoires in COVID-19. Study background: Collection of acute and convalescent COVID-19 samples took place in the United States, Italy and Spain. T cells, B-cell-depleted T cells, or PBMCs provided the cDNA or gDNA that served as material.

As originally analysed: Amplified reference gene primers provided the basis for estimating nucleated cell counts. Assay: immunoSEQ multiplex PCR; the TCRdb copy retains only in-frame clones and omits some. V, J and clone size are those of that table, while D and trimming were read from the DNA. The sample lists about 150,000 clones, 80% occurring once. Sequencing was done on a sample of peripheral blood. This sequence originates from a woman in her fifties or sixties with acute or convalescent COVID-19.

This chain's CDR3 is CASSWVGDEQYF. In DNA form, the CDR3 reads TGTGCCAGCAGTTGGGTGGGCGACGAGCAGTACTTC. The J gene is TRBJ2-7, the V gene TRBV6-2 or TRBV6-3; D unresolved. Germline V lookup: CDR1 MNHEY, CDR2 SVGEGT. The length of the CDR3 is 12 residues. Trimming pared 4 bases from V and 5 bases from J, leaving 9 bases between.